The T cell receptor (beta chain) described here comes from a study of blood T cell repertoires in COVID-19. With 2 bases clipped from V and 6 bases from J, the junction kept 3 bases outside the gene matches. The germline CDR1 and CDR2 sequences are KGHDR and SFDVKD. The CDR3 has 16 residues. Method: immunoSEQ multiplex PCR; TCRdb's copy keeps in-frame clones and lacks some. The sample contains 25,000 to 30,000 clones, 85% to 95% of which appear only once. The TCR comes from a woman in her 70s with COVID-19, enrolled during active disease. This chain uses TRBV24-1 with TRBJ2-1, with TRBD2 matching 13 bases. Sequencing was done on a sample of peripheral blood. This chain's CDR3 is CATSDSGLAGANEQFF. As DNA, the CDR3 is TGTGCCACCAGTGATTCCGGACTAGCGGGAGCCAATGAGCAGTTCTTC.